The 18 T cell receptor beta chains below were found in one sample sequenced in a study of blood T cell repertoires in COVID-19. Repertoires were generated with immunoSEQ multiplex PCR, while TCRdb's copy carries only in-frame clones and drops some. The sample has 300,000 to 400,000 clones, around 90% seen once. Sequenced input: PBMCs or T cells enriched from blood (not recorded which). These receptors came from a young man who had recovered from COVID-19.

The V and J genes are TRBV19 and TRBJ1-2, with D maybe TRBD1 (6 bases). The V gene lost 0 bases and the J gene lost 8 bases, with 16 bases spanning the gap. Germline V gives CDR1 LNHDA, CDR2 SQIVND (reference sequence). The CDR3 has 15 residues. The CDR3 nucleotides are TGTGCCAGTAGTATAGATCTCCCAGGGGCGGGCGGCTACACCTTC. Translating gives CASSIDLPGAGGYTF.

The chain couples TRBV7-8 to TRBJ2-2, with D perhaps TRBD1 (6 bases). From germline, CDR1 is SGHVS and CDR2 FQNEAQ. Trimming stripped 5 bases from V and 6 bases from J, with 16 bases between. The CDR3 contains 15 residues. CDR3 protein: CASSPSQGRSGELFF. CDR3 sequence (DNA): TGTGCCAGCAGCCCCTCACAGGGCCGGTCCGGGGAGCTGTTTTTT.

DNA of the CDR3: TGTGCCAGTAGTAAGACAGGGTATAATTCACCCCTCCACTTT. Amino acids: CASSKTGYNSPLHF. This rearrangement joins TRBV19 to TRBJ1-6; TRBD1 matches 7 bases. The CDR3 is 14 amino acids. Germline V gene data show CDR1 as LNHDA and CDR2 as SQIVND (reference sequence). The ends lost 4 bases at V and 4 bases at J; junction bases unmatched: 1.

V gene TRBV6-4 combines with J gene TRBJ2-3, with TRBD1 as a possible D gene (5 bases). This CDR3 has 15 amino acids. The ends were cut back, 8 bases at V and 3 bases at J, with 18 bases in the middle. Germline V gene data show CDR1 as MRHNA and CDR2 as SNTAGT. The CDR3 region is CASPGPWGRTDTQYF. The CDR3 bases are TGTGCCAGCCCCGGACCATGGGGCCGGACAGATACGCAGTATTTT.

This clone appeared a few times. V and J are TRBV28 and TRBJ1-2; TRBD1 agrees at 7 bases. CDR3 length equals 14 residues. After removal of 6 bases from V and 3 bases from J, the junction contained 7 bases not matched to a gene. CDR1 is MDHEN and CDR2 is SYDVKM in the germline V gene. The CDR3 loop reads CASRRQGWDYGYTF. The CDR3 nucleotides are TGTGCCAGCAGGCGACAGGGTTGGGACTATGGCTACACCTTC.

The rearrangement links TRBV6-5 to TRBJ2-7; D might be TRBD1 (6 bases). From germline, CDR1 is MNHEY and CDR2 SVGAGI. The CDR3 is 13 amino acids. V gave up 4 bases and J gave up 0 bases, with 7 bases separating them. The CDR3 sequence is CASSLQGSYEQYF. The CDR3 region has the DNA TGTGCCAGCAGTTTACAGGGCTCCTACGAGCAGTACTTC.

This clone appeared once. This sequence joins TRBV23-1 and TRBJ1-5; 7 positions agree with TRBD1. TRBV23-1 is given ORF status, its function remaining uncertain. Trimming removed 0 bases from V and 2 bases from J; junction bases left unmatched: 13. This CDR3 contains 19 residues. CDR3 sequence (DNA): TGCGCCAGCAGTCAATCTGGGAACAGGGGAAAGTTTGGCAATCAGCCCCAGCATTTT. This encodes CASSQSGNRGKFGNQPQHF.

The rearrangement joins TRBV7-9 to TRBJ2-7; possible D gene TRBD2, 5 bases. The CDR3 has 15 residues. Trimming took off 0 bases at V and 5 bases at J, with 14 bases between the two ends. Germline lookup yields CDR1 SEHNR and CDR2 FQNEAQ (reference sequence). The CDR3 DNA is TGTGCCAGCAGCTTAGCGTATGAGGGCCTGGACGAGCAGTACTTC. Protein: CASSLAYEGLDEQYF.

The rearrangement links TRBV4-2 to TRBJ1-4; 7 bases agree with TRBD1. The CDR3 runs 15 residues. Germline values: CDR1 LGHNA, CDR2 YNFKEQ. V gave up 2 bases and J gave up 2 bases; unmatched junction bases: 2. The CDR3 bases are TGTGCCAGCAGCCAACTCAGGGGGACTAATGAAAAACTGTTTTTT. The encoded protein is CASSQLRGTNEKLFF.

For the CDR3, the DNA is TGTGCCAGCAGCTTGTTCGGGGGCACCGGGGAGCTGTTTTTT. Translating it yields CASSLFGGTGELFF. The chain uses TRBV5-6 and TRBJ2-2; D possibly corresponds to TRBD2 (6 bases). The CDR3 runs 14 residues. Trimming pared 1 base from V and 4 bases from J, leaving 8 bases between. Germline V CDR1 and CDR2: SGHDT, YYEEEE.

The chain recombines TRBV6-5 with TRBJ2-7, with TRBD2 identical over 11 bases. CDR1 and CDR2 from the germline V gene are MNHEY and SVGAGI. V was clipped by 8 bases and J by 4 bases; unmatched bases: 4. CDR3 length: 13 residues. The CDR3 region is CASRTSGGYEQYF. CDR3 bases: TGTGCCAGCCGCACTAGCGGGGGATACGAGCAGTACTTC.

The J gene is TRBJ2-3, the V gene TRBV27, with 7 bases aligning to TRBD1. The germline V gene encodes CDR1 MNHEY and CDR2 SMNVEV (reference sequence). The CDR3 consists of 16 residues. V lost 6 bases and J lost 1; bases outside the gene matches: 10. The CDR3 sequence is CASSRRQGVGTDTQYF. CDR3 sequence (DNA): TGTGCCAGCAGCCGTAGACAGGGAGTCGGCACAGATACGCAGTATTTT.

The CDR3 protein is CASSPGTSLNTEAFF. In nucleotides, the CDR3 is TGTGCCAGCAGTCCCGGGACATCCTTGAACACTGAAGCTTTCTTT. The chain employs TRBV28 and TRBJ1-1, with D possibly TRBD1 on 6 matching bases. CDR3 size: 15 residues. The germline CDR1 and CDR2 sequences are MDHEN and SYDVKM. The ends were cut back, 5 bases at V and 0 bases at J, with 13 bases in the middle.

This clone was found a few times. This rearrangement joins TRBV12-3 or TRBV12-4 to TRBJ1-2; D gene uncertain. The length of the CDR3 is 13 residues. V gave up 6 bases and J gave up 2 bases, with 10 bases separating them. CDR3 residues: CASSPGGNYGYTF. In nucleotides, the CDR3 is TGTGCCAGCAGCCCAGGCGGGAACTATGGCTACACCTTC.

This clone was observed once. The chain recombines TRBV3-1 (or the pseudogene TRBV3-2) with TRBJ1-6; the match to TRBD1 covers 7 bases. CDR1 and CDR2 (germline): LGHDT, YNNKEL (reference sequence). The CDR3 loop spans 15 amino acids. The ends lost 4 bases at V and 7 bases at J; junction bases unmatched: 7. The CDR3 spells CASSRQGRRNSPLHF. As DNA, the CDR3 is TGTGCCAGCAGCCGACAGGGACGAAGGAATTCACCCCTCCACTTT.

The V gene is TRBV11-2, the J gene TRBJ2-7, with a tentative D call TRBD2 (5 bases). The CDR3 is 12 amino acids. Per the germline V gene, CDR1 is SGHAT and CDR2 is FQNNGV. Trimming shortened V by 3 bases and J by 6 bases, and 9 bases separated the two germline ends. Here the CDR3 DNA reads TGTGCCAGCAGCTTCGGACGGGGCGAGCAGTACTTC. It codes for CASSFGRGEQYF.

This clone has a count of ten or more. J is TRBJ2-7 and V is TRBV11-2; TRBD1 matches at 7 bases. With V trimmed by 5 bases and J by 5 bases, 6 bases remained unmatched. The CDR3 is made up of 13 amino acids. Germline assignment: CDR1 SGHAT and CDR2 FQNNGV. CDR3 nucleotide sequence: TGTGCCAGCAGCGTAAACAGGGGCGACGAGCAGTACTTC. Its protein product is CASSVNRGDEQYF.

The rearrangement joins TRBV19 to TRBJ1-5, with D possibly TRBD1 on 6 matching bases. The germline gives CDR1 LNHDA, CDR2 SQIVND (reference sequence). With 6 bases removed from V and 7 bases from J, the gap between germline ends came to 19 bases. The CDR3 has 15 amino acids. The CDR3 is CASRSRQAQGQPQHF. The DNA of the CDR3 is TGTGCCAGTAGGAGTAGACAGGCTCAGGGACAGCCCCAGCATTTT.